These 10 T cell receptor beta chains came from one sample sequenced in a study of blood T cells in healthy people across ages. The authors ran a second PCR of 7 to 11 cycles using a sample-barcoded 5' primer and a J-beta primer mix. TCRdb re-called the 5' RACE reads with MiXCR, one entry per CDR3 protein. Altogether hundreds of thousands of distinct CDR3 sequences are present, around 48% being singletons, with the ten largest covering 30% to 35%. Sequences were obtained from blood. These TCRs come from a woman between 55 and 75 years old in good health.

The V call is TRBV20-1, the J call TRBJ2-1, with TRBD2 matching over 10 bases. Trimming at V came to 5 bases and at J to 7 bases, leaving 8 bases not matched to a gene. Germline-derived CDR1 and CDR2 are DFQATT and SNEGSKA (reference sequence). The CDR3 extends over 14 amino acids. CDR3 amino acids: CSALGGLAFNEQFF. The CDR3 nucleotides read TGCAGTGCTCTAGGGGGACTAGCGTTTAATGAGCAGTTCTTC.

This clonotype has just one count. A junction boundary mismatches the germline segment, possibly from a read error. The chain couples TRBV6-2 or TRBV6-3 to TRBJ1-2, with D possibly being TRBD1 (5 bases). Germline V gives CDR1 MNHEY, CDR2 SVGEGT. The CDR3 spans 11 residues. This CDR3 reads CASSDRYDYTF. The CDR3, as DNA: TGTGCCAGCAGTGACAGATATGACTACACCTTC.

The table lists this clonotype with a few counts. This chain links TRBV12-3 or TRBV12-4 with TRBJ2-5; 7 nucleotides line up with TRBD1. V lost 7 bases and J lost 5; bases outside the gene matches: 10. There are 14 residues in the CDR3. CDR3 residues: CASTPDRAVETQYF. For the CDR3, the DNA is TGTGCCAGCACCCCCGACAGGGCCGTGGAGACCCAGTACTTC.

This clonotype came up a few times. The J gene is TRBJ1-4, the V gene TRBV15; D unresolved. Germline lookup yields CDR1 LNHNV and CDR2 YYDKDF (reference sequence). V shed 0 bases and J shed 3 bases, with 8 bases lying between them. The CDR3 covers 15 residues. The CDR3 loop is CATSRDERANEKLFF. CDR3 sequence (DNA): TGTGCCACCAGCAGAGATGAGAGAGCTAATGAAAAACTGTTTTTT.

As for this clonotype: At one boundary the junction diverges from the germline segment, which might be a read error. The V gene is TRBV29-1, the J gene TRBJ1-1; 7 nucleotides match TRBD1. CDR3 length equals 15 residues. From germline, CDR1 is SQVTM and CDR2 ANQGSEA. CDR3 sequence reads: CSVEGNRGGNAEAFF. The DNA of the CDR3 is TGCAGCGTTGAGGGGAACAGGGGAGGGAACGCTGAAGCTTTCTTT. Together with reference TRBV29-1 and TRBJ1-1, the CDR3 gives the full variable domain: SAVISQKPSRDICQRGTSLTIQCQVDSQVTMMFWYRQQPGQSLTLIATANQGSEATYESGFVIDKFPISRPNLTFSTLTVSNMSPEDSSIYLCSVEGNRGGNAEAFFGQGTRLTVV.

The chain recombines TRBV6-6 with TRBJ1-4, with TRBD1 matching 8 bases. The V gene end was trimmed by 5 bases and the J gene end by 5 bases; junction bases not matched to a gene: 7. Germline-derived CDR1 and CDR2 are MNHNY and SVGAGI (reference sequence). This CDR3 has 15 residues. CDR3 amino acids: CASSGHRGVNEKLFF. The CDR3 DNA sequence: TGTGCCAGCAGTGGCCACAGGGGGGTAAATGAAAAACTGTTTTTT.

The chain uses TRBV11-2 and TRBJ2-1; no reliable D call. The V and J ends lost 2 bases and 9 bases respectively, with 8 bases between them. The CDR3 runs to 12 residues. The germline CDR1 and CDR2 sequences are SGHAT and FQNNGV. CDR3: CASSLQRIEQFF. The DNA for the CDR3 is TGTGCCAGCAGCTTACAGAGGATTGAGCAGTTCTTC.

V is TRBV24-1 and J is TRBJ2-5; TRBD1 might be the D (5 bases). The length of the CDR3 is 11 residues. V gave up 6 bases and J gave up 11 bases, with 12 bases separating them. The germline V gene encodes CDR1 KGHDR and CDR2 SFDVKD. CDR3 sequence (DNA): TGTGCCACCAGTCCAGGGTTCGGGCAGTACTTC. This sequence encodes CATSPGFGQYF.

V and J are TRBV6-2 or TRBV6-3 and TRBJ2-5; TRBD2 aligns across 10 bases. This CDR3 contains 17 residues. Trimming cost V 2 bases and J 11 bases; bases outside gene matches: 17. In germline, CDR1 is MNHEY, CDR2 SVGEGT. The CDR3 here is CASSYPLAGEPSNEQYF. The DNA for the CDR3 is TGTGCCAGCAGTTACCCCCTAGCGGGAGAGCCGTCGAATGAGCAGTACTTC.

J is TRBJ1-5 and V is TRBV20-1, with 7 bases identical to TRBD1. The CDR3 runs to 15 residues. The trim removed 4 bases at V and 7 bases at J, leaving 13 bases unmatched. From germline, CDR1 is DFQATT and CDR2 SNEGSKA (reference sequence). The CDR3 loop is CSATDRLRGRQPQHF. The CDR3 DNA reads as TGCAGTGCTACGGACAGGTTGAGGGGTAGGCAGCCCCAGCATTTT.